This T cell receptor beta chain was captured by sequencing in a study of cytomegalovirus exposure and HLA in healthy donors. This PCR relied on a set of 60 Vbeta primers and 13 Jbeta primers. Per the study methods: Later, an analysis found tens of millions of unique TCR beta chains, and 9.5 million to 11 million of these were shared. Produced via immunoSEQ multiplex PCR; TCRdb's table is partial and in-frame only. That table is the source of V, J and clone size, and D and trimming were worked out from the DNA. This table has 80,000 to 100,000 clones, 80% to 90% appearing once. The clonotype originates from a man in his forties in good health and CMV-seronegative. The sequencing sample was made of PBMCs.

This CDR3 reads CAVRGGWNEKLFF. For the CDR3, the DNA is TGTGCCGTGCGGGGTGGTTGGAATGAAAAACTGTTTTTT. The chain is built from TRBV6-5 and TRBJ1-4; D remains ambiguous. Trimming shortened V by 11 bases and J by 5 bases, and 15 bases separated the two germline ends. Germline V gives CDR1 MNHEY, CDR2 SVGAGI. This CDR3 contains 13 residues.